The 22 T cell receptor beta chains presented below share a single source sample, sequenced in a study of molecular identifiers for immune sequencing clone quantification. TCRdb passed the PCR reads through MiXCR, listing each CDR3 protein once. The sample comprises about 630,000 distinct CDR3 sequences, 25% of which are singletons, and about 0.73% rests with the top ten. The material sequenced was naive CD8+ T cells from blood, with Jurkat cell RNA spiked in. Noted subset: FACS-sorted CD8+CD4-CCR7+CD45RA+ naive T cells. These receptor sequences come from a human donor in good health. Some libraries in this study had Jurkat cell RNA spiked in.

This clonotype was observed a few times. The genes are TRBV11-2 and TRBJ2-3; 15 nucleotides align to TRBD2. The CDR3 spans 17 residues. CDR1 is SGHAT and CDR2 is FQNNGV in the germline V gene. The V and J ends lost 5 bases and 0 bases, in that order; junction bases with no gene match: 3. DNA for the CDR3: TGTGCCAGCAGCCCGGGGACTAGCGGGAGGAGCACAGATACGCAGTATTTT. This sequence encodes CASSPGTSGRSTDTQYF.

This clonotype was picked up many times. The chain combines TRBV7-2 with TRBJ2-7; D is possibly TRBD1 (6 bases). Germline loops: CDR1 SGHTA, CDR2 FQGNSA. This CDR3 has 16 amino acids. Trimming stripped 5 bases from V and 1 base from J, with 18 bases between. The CDR3 coding sequence is TGTGCCAGCAGCCCCATAGCAGGGGCGCGGTCCTACGAGCAGTACTTC. This codes for CASSPIAGARSYEQYF.

Many counts were recorded for this clonotype. The CDR3 region is CASSYHRDYEQYF. DNA of the CDR3: TGTGCCAGCAGTTACCACAGGGACTACGAGCAGTACTTC. V and J are TRBV6-2 or TRBV6-3 and TRBJ2-7; TRBD1 might be the D (6 bases). Germline V gene lookup returns CDR1 MNHEY and CDR2 SVGEGT. The CDR3 extends over 13 amino acids. V shed 2 bases and J shed 3 bases, with 8 bases lying between them.

Ten or more counts support this clonotype. The rearrangement joins TRBV15 to TRBJ1-1, with D perhaps TRBD1 (5 bases). V was shortened by 0 bases and J by 11 bases, with 13 bases between the two germline ends. Germline-derived CDR1 and CDR2 are LNHNV and YYDKDF (reference sequence). The CDR3 is 13 amino acids. In nucleotides, the CDR3 is TGTGCCACCAGCAGAGATCGGGAGGGACGGGCTTTCTTT. The encoded protein is CATSRDREGRAFF.

The chain has TRBV19 and TRBJ1-5, with a tentative D call TRBD1 (6 bases). Germline loops: CDR1 LNHDA, CDR2 SQIVND (reference sequence). V gave up 4 bases and J gave up 0 bases, with 13 bases separating them. This CDR3 region has 16 residues. The CDR3 loop reads CASSKGGAYSNQPQHF. The CDR3 DNA is TGTGCCAGTAGTAAAGGGGGGGCCTATAGCAATCAGCCCCAGCATTTT.

This clonotype appeared a few times. This rearrangement joins TRBV29-1 to TRBJ1-2, with 8 bases aligning to TRBD1. V gave up 3 bases and J gave up 3 bases; unmatched junction bases: 3. The CDR3 runs 13 residues. Germline assignment: CDR1 SQVTM and CDR2 ANQGSEA. The CDR3 DNA is TGCAGCGTTGAGGACAGGGTAGACTATGGCTACACCTTC. Translating it yields CSVEDRVDYGYTF.

This clonotype was counted many times. The V and J genes are TRBV12-3 or TRBV12-4 and TRBJ2-5; the match to TRBD2 covers 15 bases. J gave up 2 bases and V 5 bases, and 9 bases lay outside the gene matches. The CDR3 loop spans 18 amino acids. The CDR3 is CASSPWTSGGAEQETQYF. The DNA of the CDR3 is TGTGCCAGCAGTCCCTGGACTAGCGGGGGGGCGGAGCAAGAGACCCAGTACTTC.

Only a few counts were recorded for this clonotype. V gene TRBV16 combines with J gene TRBJ1-1; D perhaps matches TRBD1 (5 bases). The CDR3 sequence is 13 residues long. Germline V gene lookup returns CDR1 KGHSY and CDR2 FQNENV. V was trimmed by 0 bases and J by 11 bases, leaving 13 bases between them. In DNA form, the CDR3 reads TGTGCCAGCAGCCAATCCGGGGGAGAGCGGGCTTTCTTT. Translation gives CASSQSGGERAFF.

This clonotype came up many times. The chain links TRBV5-1 to TRBJ1-1; the D gene is possibly TRBD1 (5 bases). With 3 bases removed from V and 0 bases from J, the gap between germline ends came to 12 bases. There are 15 residues in the CDR3. The germline CDR1 and CDR2 sequences are SGHRS and YFSETQ. The CDR3 is CASSWTGLMNTEAFF. The CDR3 DNA is TGCGCCAGCAGCTGGACGGGACTGATGAACACTGAAGCTTTCTTT.

To note about this clonotype: This may arise from a read error, as a much more abundant clone is one base away. This chain joins TRBV14 and TRBJ2-5; possible D gene TRBD2, 6 bases. The CDR3 has 15 residues. The germline CDR1 and CDR2 sequences are SGHDN and FVKESK. The CDR3, as DNA: TGTGCCGGCAGCTCCCTAGCGTGGAACCAAGAGACCCAGTACTTC. Its translation is CAGSSLAWNQETQYF. Supplemented by reference TRBV14 and TRBJ2-5, the full variable domain reads EAGVTQFPSHSVIEKGQTVTLRCDPISGHDNLYWYRRVMGKEIKFLLHFVKESKQDESGMPNNRFLAERTGGTYSTLKVQPAELEDSGVYFCAGSSLAWNQETQYFGPGTRLLVL.

This clonotype was recorded at least ten times. V is TRBV6-2 or TRBV6-3 and J is TRBJ2-2, with D possibly being TRBD2 (5 bases). Germline V CDR1 and CDR2: MNHEY, SVGEGT. CDR3 length equals 18 residues. V lost 5 bases and J 1 base, leaving 20 bases between the germline ends. The CDR3 loop reads CASSLLPWSGGNTGELFF. CDR3 bases: TGTGCCAGCAGTCTCCTTCCCTGGAGCGGAGGGAACACCGGGGAGCTGTTTTTT.

This clonotype was seen repeatedly, ten times or more. The V call is TRBV4-1, the J call TRBJ1-5, with no clear D. CDR1 MGHRA and CDR2 YSYEKL come from the germline V gene. V lost 3 bases and J 5 bases, leaving 8 bases between the germline ends. The CDR3 covers 13 residues. The CDR3 protein is CASSQEQDQPQHF. The CDR3 DNA is TGCGCCAGCAGCCAGGAACAAGATCAGCCCCAGCATTTT.

The table lists this clonotype with many counts. V and J are TRBV6-2 or TRBV6-3 and TRBJ1-5; D is undetermined. The CDR3 has 14 amino acids. V was pared by 3 bases and J by 6 bases, with 12 bases between. Germline CDR1 and CDR2: MNHEY and SVGEGT. The CDR3 is CASSYAGLGQPQHF. The DNA of the CDR3 is TGTGCCAGCAGTTATGCGGGTTTGGGTCAGCCCCAGCATTTT.

This clonotype has only a few counts. The V and J genes are TRBV20-1 and TRBJ2-7, with 7 bases that match TRBD2. Germline assignment: CDR1 DFQATT and CDR2 SNEGSKA (reference sequence). The CDR3 is 14 residues long. With 4 bases clipped from V and 3 bases from J, the junction kept 9 bases outside the gene matches. The CDR3 nucleotides are TGCAGTGCTATTAATCTAGCGGAGAACTACGAGCAGTACTTC. It is translated as CSAINLAENYEQYF.

Worth noting for this clonotype: A read error may be the cause here, since a much bigger clone is one base away. The chain combines TRBV2 with TRBJ2-4, with 7 nucleotides matching TRBD1. Germline assignment: CDR1 SNHLY and CDR2 FYNNEI. This CDR3 is 16 amino acids long. The CDR3 loop reads CDSSFDGQAIKNIQYF. In nucleotides, the CDR3 is TGTGACAGCAGTTTCGACGGACAGGCCATTAAAAACATTCAGTACTTC.

This clonotype was seen a handful of times. The chain couples TRBV7-9 to TRBJ1-4; 7 positions match TRBD1. J lost 7 bases, V lost 5 bases, and 13 bases had no gene match. CDR3 size: 16 residues. CDR1 is SEHNR, CDR2 FQNEAQ, per germline (reference sequence). The DNA for the CDR3 is TGTGCCAGCAGCACGACGCCGGGACAGTCGATTGAAAAACTGTTTTTT. The encoded protein is CASSTTPGQSIEKLFF.

The count of this clonotype is one. One end of the junction fails to match germline, which may point to a read error. This chain joins TRBV28 and TRBJ2-1, with 13 bases lining up with TRBD2. CDR1 and CDR2 from the germline V gene are MDHEN and SYDVKM. The CDR3 is made up of 15 amino acids. The CDR3 DNA reads as TGTGCCTGCAGTTCCGGGACTAGCGGGACCTATGAGCAGTTCTTC. The encoded protein is CACSSGTSGTYEQFF.

This clonotype was recorded a few times. This chain joins TRBV27 and TRBJ2-3; D not certain. The CDR3 is 16 amino acids. Germline values: CDR1 MNHEY, CDR2 SMNVEV (reference sequence). Trimming removed 2 bases at V and 0 bases at J, with 12 bases between. This CDR3 reads CASSLVGVSSTDTQYF. The DNA of the CDR3 is TGTGCCAGCAGTTTAGTTGGGGTCAGTAGCACAGATACGCAGTATTTT.

This clonotype was detected a few times. A much larger clone is a single base away; this may be a read error. The chain joins TRBV9 to TRBJ1-1; no firm D call. Looked up from germline, CDR1 is SGDLS and CDR2 is YYNGEE. V was pared by 0 bases and J by 1 base, with 7 bases between. The CDR3 has 14 residues. As DNA, the CDR3 is TGTGCCAGCAGCGTAGCGGCGGGGAACACTGAAGCTTTCTTT. This translates into CASSVAAGNTEAFF.

The chain combines TRBV7-9 with TRBJ2-7; possibly TRBD1 for D (6 bases). Per the germline V gene, CDR1 is SEHNR and CDR2 is FQNEAQ (reference sequence). V gave up 2 bases and J gave up 6 bases, with 14 bases separating them. The CDR3 consists of 14 residues. The CDR3 spells CASSLTTGSSEQYF. Written as DNA, the CDR3 is TGTGCCAGCAGCTTAACTACAGGGTCGAGCGAGCAGTACTTC.

This clonotype was counted at least ten times. The chain couples TRBV5-1 to TRBJ2-7; 12 bases map to TRBD2. The V gene end was trimmed by 4 bases and the J gene end by 3 bases; junction bases not matched to a gene: 5. From germline, CDR1 is SGHRS and CDR2 YFSETQ. CDR3 length: 15 residues. The CDR3: CASSGGLAGIYEQYF. The CDR3 DNA reads TGCGCCAGCAGCGGAGGACTAGCGGGAATCTACGAGCAGTACTTC.

There are many counts of this clonotype. The gene calls are TRBV6-2 or TRBV6-3 and TRBJ2-1; D remains unclear. CDR3 length: 14 residues. V lost 2 bases and J 7 bases, leaving 12 bases between the germline ends. Germline CDR1 and CDR2: MNHEY and SVGEGT. CDR3: CASSYGRVLNEQFF. The CDR3 region has the DNA TGTGCCAGCAGTTACGGTCGGGTCCTTAATGAGCAGTTCTTC.